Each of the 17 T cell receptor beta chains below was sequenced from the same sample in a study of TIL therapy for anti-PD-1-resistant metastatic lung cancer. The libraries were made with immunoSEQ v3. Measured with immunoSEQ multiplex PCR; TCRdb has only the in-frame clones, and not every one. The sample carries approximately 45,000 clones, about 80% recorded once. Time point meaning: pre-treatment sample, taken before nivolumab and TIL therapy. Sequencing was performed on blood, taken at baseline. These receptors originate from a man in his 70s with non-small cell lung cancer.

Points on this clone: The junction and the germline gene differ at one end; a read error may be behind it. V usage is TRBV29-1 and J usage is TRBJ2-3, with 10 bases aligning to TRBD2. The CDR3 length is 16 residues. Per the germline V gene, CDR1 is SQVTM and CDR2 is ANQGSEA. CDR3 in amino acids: CSVEDLAGVSTDTQYF. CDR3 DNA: TGCAGCGTGGAAGATCTAGCGGGAGTGAGCACAGATACGCAGTATTTT.

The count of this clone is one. The CDR3 here is CASSLRGATYNEQFF. In nucleotides, the CDR3 is TGTGCCAGCAGCTTGCGCGGGGCGACCTACAATGAGCAGTTCTTC. The J gene is TRBJ2-1, the V gene TRBV5-4, with a possible D match to TRBD2 (6 bases). Trimming removed 1 base from V and 2 bases from J, with 10 bases in between. The CDR3 runs to 15 residues. Looked up from germline, CDR1 is SGHNT and CDR2 is YYREEE (reference sequence).

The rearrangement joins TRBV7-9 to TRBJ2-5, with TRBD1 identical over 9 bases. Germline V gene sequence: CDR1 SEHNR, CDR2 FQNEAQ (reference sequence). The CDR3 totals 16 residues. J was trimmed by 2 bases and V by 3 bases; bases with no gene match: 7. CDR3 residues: CASSLSIGTGQETQYF. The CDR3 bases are TGTGCCAGCAGCTTGAGCATAGGGACAGGGCAAGAGACCCAGTACTTC.

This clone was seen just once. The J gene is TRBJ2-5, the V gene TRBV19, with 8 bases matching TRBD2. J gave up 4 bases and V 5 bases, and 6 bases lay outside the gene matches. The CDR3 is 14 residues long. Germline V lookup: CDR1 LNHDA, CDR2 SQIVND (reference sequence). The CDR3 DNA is TGTGCCAGTAGTGGGGTGGCGGGAGGAGAGACCCAGTACTTC. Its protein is CASSGVAGGETQYF.

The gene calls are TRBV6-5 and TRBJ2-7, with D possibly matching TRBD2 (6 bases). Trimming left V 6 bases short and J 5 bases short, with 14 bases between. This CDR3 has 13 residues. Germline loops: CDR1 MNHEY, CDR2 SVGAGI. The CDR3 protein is CASSPWRDHEQYF. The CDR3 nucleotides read TGTGCCAGCAGCCCCTGGCGGGACCACGAGCAGTACTTC.

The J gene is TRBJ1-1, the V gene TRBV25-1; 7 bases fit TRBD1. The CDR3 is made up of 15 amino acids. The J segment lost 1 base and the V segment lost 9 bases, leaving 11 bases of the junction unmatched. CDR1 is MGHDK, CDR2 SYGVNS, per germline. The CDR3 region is CASQKTGAQNTEAFF. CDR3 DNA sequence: TGTGCCAGTCAAAAAACAGGGGCCCAGAACACTGAAGCTTTCTTT.

Here the CDR3 DNA reads TGCGCCAGCAGCAAGAACAGCCGAGTTCCTCAAGAGACCCAGTACTTC. Amino acid sequence: CASSKNSRVPQETQYF. The J gene is TRBJ2-5, the V gene TRBV5-1; D is unresolved. Trimming took off 4 bases at V and 2 bases at J, with 18 bases between the two ends. CDR3 length equals 16 residues. In germline, CDR1 is SGHRS, CDR2 YFSETQ.

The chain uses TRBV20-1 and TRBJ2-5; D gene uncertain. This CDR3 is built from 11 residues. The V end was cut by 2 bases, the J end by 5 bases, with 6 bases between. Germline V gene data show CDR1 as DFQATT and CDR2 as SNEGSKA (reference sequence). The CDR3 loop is CSARPVETQYF. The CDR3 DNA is TGCAGTGCTAGACCTGTGGAGACCCAGTACTTC.

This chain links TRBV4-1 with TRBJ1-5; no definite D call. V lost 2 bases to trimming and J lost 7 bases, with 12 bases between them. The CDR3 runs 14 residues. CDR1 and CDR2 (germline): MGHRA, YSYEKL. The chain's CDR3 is CASSQRQEEQPQHF. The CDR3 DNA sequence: TGCGCCAGCAGCCAACGGCAGGAGGAGCAGCCCCAGCATTTT.

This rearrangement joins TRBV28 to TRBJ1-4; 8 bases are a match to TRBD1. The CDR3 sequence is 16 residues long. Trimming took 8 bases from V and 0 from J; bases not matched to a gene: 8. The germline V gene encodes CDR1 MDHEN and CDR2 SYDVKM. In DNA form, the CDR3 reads TGTGCCAGCCTTCAAGACAGGGGTGCAACTAATGAAAAACTGTTTTTT. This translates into CASLQDRGATNEKLFF.

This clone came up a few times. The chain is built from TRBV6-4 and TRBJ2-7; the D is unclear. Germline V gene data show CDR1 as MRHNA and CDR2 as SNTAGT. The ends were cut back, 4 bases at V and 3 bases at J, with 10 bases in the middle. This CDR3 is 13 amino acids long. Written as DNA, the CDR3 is TGTGCCAGCAGTGTGGTCAGAATCTACGAGCAGTACTTC. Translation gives CASSVVRIYEQYF.

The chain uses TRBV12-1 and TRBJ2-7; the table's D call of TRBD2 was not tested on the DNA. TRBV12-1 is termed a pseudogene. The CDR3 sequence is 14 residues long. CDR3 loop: CAIVSSRSSYEQYF. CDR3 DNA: TGTGCCATTGTCTCCAGCCGGAGCTCCTACGAGCAGTACTTC.

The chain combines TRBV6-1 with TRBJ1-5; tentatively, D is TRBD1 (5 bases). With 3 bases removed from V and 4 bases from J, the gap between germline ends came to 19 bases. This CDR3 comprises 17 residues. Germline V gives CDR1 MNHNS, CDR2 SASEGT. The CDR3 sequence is CASSDERAGPKNQPQHF. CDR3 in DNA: TGTGCCAGCAGTGATGAAAGGGCAGGGCCAAAAAATCAGCCCCAGCATTTT.

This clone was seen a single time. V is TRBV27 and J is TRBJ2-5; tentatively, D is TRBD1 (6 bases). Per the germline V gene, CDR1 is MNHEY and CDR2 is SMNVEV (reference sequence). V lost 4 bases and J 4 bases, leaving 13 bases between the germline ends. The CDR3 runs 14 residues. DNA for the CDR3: TGTGCCAGCAGTTCGTATCTGGGGGCAGAGACCCAGTACTTC. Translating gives CASSSYLGAETQYF.

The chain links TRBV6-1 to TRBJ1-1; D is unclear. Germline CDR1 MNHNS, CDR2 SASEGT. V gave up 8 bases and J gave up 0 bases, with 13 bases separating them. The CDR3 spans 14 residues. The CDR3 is CASRKTNLNTEAFF. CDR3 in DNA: TGTGCCAGCCGCAAGACAAATTTGAACACTGAAGCTTTCTTT.

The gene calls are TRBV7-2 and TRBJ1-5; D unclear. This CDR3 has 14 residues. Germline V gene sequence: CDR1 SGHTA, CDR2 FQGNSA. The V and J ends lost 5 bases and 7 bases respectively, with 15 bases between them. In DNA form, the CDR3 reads TGTGCCAGCAGCCCGGTTCTCTTCCGGCAGCCCCAGCATTTT. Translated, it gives CASSPVLFRQPQHF.

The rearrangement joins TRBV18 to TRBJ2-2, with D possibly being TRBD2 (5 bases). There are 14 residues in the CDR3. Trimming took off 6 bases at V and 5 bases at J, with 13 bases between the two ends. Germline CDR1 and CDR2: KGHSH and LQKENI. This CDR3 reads CASSASRETGELFF. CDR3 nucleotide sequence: TGTGCCAGCTCCGCAAGCCGGGAAACCGGGGAGCTGTTTTTT.